Detailed here is one T cell receptor (beta chain). Assay used: immunoSEQ multiplex PCR; TCRdb lists only in-frame clones, some missing. The sample includes hundreds of thousands of clones, approximately 75% of them seen just once. The sample originates from a study of shared clonotypes between healthy human individuals. The CDR3 is 16 amino acids. CDR1 SEHNR and CDR2 FQNEAQ come from the germline V gene (reference sequence). V was pared by 5 bases and J by 2 bases, with 8 bases of the junction left unmatched. This TCR was recovered from a young woman in good health. The chain joins TRBV7-9 to TRBJ2-5; 10 nucleotides match TRBD2. Sequences were obtained from memory CD4+ T cells sorted from blood. Stated subset: CD45RA-negative fraction. Here the CDR3 reads CASSLGTSAEQETQYF. In DNA form, the CDR3 reads TGTGCCAGCAGCCTCGGGACTAGCGCTGAACAAGAGACCCAGTACTTC.